Listed below are T cell receptor beta chains from one sample, sequenced in a study of cytomegalovirus exposure and HLA in healthy donors. Sequenced by immunoSEQ multiplex PCR; TCRdb stores in-frame clones only, minus some. The sample has over 40,000 clones, around 73% seen once. Material for sequencing was PBMCs. These receptors were taken from a woman between 35 and 50 years old in good health and CMV-seropositive. The CDR3 runs from the conserved cysteine through the conserved F or W. The order of the fields is clone size, J gene, V gene, CDR3 protein. For some rows the clone size is stated as once, few or many, or as a class when expanded; others skip it.

NA TRBJ2-7 TRBV28 CASTPDSYVPTVQYF
NA TRBJ1-4 TRBV18 CASSPGRATTNEKLFF
NA TRBJ2-7 TRBV7-2 CASSPDRTGRLRVQYF
NA TRBJ1-1 TRBV29-1 CSASGQGAITEAFF
NA TRBJ2-3 TRBV13 CASSLVGASTDTQYF
few TRBJ2-1 TRBV2 CASSEEGGGNYNEQFF
NA TRBJ1-3 TRBV5-8 CASSLVLGAGNTIYF
NA TRBJ2-3 TRBV5-1 CASRNRGYTDTQYF
NA TRBJ1-2 TRBV5-6 CASGQGNGYTF
NA TRBJ2-1 TRBV13 CASSKRTSGVRNEQFF
NA TRBJ1-2 TRBV7-9 CASSRQGLGYGYTF
NA TRBJ2-5 TRBV7-2 CASSILAGQETQYF
NA TRBJ2-5 TRBV7-2 CASSLALQETQYF
NA TRBJ2-7 TRBV19 CASSTETGRGQYF
NA TRBJ1-5 TRBV30 CAWANREFQPQHF
NA TRBJ1-5 TRBV19 CASSSPGGHQPQHF
NA TRBJ2-3 TRBV7-8 CASRGRLSTDTQYF
NA TRBJ1-4 TRBV7-7 CASSQQPEGELFF
NA TRBJ2-3 TRBV7-8 CASSLTGTDTQYF
NA TRBJ1-2 TRBV5-1 CASSRDRASYGYTF
NA TRBJ2-7 TRBV5-6 CASSFGGAREQYF
NA TRBJ2-2 TRBV7-7 CASSLGLNTGELFF
NA TRBJ1-6 TRBV2 CASTGQGIDSPLHF
NA TRBJ2-3 TRBV9 CASSGYPGLTTDTQYF
NA TRBJ2-5 TRBV6-1 CASNLLAGTQETQYF
few TRBJ2-3 TRBV5-1 CASSSLQGAGTDTQYF
NA TRBJ2-7 TRBV7-3 CASSLSLTGSEQYF
NA TRBJ1-2 TRBV6-5 CASRSAGTAVGGYTF
NA TRBJ2-2 TRBV7-2 CASSQVGLADTNTGELFF
NA TRBJ1-2 TRBV7-2 CASSPSFYGYTF
NA TRBJ1-2 TRBV7-2 CASRPRGQNGYTF
NA TRBJ1-2 TRBV30 CAWSGGGYTF
NA TRBJ2-7 TRBV4-2 CASGRDRGQYEQYF
NA TRBJ2-2 TRBV10-3 CAIRETGAGELFF
NA TRBJ1-5 TRBV21-1 CASSGRGQPQHF
NA TRBJ1-4 TRBV6-5 CASSPGGALNEKLFF
NA TRBJ1-2 TRBV5-1 CASSPSGQGNGYTF
NA TRBJ2-1 TRBV5-4 CASSLAGGNEQFF
NA TRBJ1-4 TRBV19 CASEAGGFNEKLFF
NA TRBJ2-5 TRBV4-2 CASSPGGHVAAGWAQYF
NA TRBJ1-5 TRBV6-1 CASSEWVGGNQPQHF
NA TRBJ2-5 TRBV18 CASSPPGLGRETQYF
once TRBJ2-5 TRBV4-1 CASSHGTSGEETQYF
NA TRBJ1-1 TRBV9 CASSVAPNTEAFF
NA TRBJ2-1 TRBV19 CASSISGLAAYNEQFF
NA TRBJ2-7 TRBV6-5 CASSRGQGTYEQYF
few TRBJ2-7 TRBV5-1 CASSSTGGGYYEQYF
once TRBJ2-1 TRBV28 CASSSQPSGRIF
few TRBJ1-3 TRBV27 CASSLHSSGNTIYF
NA TRBJ2-7 TRBV29-1 CSVQDRGPGEQYF